This T cell receptor (beta chain) was recorded in a study of shared clonotypes between healthy human individuals. The wider study: The composition of the donors was two women and a few men aged 18 to 49.

The length of the CDR3 is 11 residues. V was cut by 6 bases and J by 11 bases, with 13 bases left in between. CDR1 and CDR2 (germline): KGHSH, LQKENI. This table comes from immunoSEQ multiplex PCR, and its TCRdb copy is limited to in-frame clones, with some not included. The table includes more than 2,000,000 clones, approximately 90% detected once. The chain carries TRBV18 and TRBJ2-5; the D is unclear. Sequenced material: naive CD4+ T cells sorted from blood. This sample's subset: CD45RA+ positively selected. This clonotype originated in a man aged 18 to 30 in good health. The DNA for the CDR3 is TGTGCCAGCTCCCCCGGCTACCTTCAGTACTTC. Translated, it gives CASSPGYLQYF.